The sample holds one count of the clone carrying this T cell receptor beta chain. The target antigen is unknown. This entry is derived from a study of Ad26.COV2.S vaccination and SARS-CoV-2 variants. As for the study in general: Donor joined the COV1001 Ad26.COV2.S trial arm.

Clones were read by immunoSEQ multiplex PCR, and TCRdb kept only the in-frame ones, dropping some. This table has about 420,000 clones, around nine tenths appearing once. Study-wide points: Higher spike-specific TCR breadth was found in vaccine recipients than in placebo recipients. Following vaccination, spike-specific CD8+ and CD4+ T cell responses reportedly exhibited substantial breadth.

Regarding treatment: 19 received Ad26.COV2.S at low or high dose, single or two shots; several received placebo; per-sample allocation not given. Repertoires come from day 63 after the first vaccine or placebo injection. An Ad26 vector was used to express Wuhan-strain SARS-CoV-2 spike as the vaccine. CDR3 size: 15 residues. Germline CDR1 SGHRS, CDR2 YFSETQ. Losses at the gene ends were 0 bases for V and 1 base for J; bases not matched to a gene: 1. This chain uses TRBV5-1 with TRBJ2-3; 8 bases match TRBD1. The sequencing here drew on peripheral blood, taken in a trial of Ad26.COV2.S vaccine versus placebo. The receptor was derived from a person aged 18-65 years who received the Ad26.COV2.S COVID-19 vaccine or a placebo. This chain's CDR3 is CASSLAGQGTDTQYF. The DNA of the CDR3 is TGCGCCAGCAGCTTGGCGGGACAGGGCACAGATACGCAGTATTTT.